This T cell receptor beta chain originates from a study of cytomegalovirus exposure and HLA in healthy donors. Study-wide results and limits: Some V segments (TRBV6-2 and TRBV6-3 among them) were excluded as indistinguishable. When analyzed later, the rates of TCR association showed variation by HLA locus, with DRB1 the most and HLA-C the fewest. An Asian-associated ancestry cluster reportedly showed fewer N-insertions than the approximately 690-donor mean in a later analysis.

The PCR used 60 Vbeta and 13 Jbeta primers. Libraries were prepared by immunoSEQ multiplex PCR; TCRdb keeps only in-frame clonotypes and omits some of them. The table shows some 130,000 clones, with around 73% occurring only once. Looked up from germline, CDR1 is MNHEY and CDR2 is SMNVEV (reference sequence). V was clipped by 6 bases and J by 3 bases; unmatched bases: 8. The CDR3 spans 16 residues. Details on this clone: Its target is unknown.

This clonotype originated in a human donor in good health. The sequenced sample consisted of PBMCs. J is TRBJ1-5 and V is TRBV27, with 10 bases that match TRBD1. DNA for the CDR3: TGTGCCAGCAGCAAGGGGACAGGGGCCCTCAATCAGCCCCAGCATTTT. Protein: CASSKGTGALNQPQHF.